This T cell receptor beta chain is drawn from a study of T-cell reconstitution after alpha-beta-depleted transplantation in children. This clonotype came up a few times. Antigen unknown. Trimming removed 2 bases from V and 7 bases from J, with 12 bases in between. CDR3 length: 13 residues. CDR1 and CDR2 (germline): SGHRS, YFSETQ. General study findings and limits: Newly produced T cells mostly accounted for T-cell counts and diversity one year post-transplant. There were some patients whose high TCRbeta diversity at day 60 came from surviving recipient T cells and thymic progenitors. Expanded clones from the graft, numbering several hundred, reportedly supplied alpha-beta T cells about two months after transplant.

Unique molecular identifiers were built into the TCRbeta library. Via MiXCR, TCRdb re-called the PCR reads, giving one row per CDR3 protein. In the table there are around 490,000 distinct CDR3 sequences, approximately 10% of which are singletons. This receptor was identified in a female patient aged 2-9 years who had a stem cell transplant for aplastic anemia, so the T cells may come from the graft donor. Sequenced material: PBMCs, mostly from graft donor cells, taken 180 days after TCRalphabeta/CD19-depleted stem cell transplant. The J gene is TRBJ1-2, the V gene TRBV5-1; tentative D call: TRBD1 (5 bases). The CDR3 sequence is CASSFPGIGGYTF. The CDR3 DNA sequence: TGCGCCAGCAGCTTCCCAGGGATTGGTGGCTACACCTTC.